This TCR beta chain was captured in a study of T cell responses to AZD1222 COVID-19 vaccine. This clone has just one count. The protocol was immunoSEQ multiplex PCR, while the TCRdb copy is restricted to in-frame clones and leaves out a portion. Of around 100,000 clones listed, 92% are singletons. J gave up 5 bases and V 5 bases, and 9 bases lay outside the gene matches. Germline CDR1 is SGHTA and CDR2 is FQGNSA. The CDR3 contains 16 residues. This receptor was taken from an adult in good health. The sequencing used peripheral blood, collected on day 0 of AZD1222 vaccination. This chain joins TRBV7-2 and TRBJ1-6; 7 nucleotides align to TRBD1. CDR3 sequence reads: CASSLLRGQNNSPLHF. CDR3 DNA: TGTGCCAGCAGCCTCCTAAGGGGGCAGAATAATTCACCCCTCCACTTT. Complete variable domain (other parts from reference TRBV7-2 and TRBJ1-6): GAGVSQSPSNKVTEKGKDVELRCDPISGHTALYWYRQSLGQGLEFLIYFQGNSAPDKSGLPSDRFSAERTGGSVSTLTIQRTQQEDSAVYLCASSLLRGQNNSPLHFGNGTRLTVT.